This T cell receptor (beta chain) was found in a study of blood T cell repertoires in COVID-19. Study as a whole: Whether acute or convalescent, the COVID-19 samples came from the United States, Italy and Spain. Nucleic acid was either cDNA or gDNA, and it came from T cells, B-cell-depleted T cells, or PBMCs.

Trimming cost V 2 bases and J 5 bases, with 14 bases left between them. The germline V gene encodes CDR1 SGHNT and CDR2 YYREEE (reference sequence). The CDR3 totals 14 residues. Original handling: Reference gene primer amplification in the assay estimated nucleated cell counts. Data came from immunoSEQ multiplex PCR; TCRdb stores just in-frame clones and leaves some out. That table furnishes V, J and clone size, whereas the DNA furnished D and trimming. The top ten clones hold approximately 11% of a sample with around 200,000 clones, 75% to 90% of them seen once. The clonotype originates from a human donor with active or convalescent COVID-19. The donor label of this sample is uncertain. V usage is TRBV5-4 and J usage is TRBJ2-7, with a weak D call TRBD2 (7 bases). The sample comprised peripheral blood. The CDR3 here is CASSLGGGLNEQYF. Written as DNA, the CDR3 is TGTGCCAGCAGCTTAGGGGGGGGTTTGAACGAGCAGTACTTC.